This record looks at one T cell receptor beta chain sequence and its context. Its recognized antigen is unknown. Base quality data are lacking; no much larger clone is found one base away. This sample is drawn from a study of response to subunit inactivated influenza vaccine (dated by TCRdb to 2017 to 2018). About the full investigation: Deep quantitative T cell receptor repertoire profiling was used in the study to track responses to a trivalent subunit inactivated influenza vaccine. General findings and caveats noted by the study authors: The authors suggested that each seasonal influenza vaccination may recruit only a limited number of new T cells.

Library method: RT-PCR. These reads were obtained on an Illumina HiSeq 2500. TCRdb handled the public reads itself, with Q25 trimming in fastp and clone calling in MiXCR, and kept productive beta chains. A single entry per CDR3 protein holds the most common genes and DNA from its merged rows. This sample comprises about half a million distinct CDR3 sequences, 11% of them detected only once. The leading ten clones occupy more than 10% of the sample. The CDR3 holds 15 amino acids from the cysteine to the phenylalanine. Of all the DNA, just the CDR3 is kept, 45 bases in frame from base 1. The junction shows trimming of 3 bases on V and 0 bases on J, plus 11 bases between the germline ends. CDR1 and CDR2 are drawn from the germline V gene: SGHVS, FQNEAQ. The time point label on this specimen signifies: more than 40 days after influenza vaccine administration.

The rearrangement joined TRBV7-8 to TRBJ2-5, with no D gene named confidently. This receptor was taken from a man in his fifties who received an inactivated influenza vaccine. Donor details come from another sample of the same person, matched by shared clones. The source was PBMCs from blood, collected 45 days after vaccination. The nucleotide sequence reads TGTGCCAGCAGCTTGGGTTTCTTTGACCAAGAGACCCAGTACTTC. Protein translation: CASSLGFFDQETQYF.